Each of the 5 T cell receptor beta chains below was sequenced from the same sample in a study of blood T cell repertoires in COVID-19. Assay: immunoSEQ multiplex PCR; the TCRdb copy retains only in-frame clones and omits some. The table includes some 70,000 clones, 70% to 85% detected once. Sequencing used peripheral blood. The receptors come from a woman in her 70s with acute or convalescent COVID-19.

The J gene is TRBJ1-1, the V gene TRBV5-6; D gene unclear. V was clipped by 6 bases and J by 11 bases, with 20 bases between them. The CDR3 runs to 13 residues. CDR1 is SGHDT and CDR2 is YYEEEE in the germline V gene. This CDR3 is CASTVGPLGKAFF. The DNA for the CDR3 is TGTGCCAGCACCGTAGGACCACTCGGGAAGGCTTTCTTT.

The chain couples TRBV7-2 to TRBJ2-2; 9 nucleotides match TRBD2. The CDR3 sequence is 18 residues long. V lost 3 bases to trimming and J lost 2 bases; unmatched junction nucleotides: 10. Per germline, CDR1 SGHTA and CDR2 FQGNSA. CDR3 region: CASSLVPGLAGNTGELFF. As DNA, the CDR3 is TGTGCCAGCAGCTTGGTCCCCGGCCTAGCGGGAAACACCGGGGAGCTGTTTTTT.

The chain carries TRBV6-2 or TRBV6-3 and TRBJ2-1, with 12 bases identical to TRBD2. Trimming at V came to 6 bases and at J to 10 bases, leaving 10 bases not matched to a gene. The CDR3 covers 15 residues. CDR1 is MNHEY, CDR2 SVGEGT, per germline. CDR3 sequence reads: CASSPTSGGLGEQFF. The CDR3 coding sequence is TGTGCCAGCAGCCCGACTAGCGGGGGTTTAGGAGAGCAGTTCTTC.

DNA of the CDR3: TGCGCCAGCAGCCCCTTCGATCAACCGGGACAGCAGGCGTACGAGCAGTACTTC. Translation: CASSPFDQPGQQAYEQYF. J is TRBJ2-7 and V is TRBV4-1, with 7 positions matching TRBD1. This CDR3 has 18 residues. V trimming: 4 bases; J trimming: 4 bases; junction bases outside the gene matches: 19. CDR1 is MGHRA, CDR2 YSYEKL, per germline.

In DNA, the CDR3 is TGTGCCAGCAGTTTGACAGGGGTGGTAACTGAAGCTTTCTTT. Its translation: CASSLTGVVTEAFF. The chain recombines TRBV28 with TRBJ1-1; 8 positions agree with TRBD1. The V gene's germline CDR1 is MDHEN and CDR2 SYDVKM. With V trimmed by 3 bases and J by 5 bases, 5 bases remained unmatched. The CDR3 spans 14 residues.